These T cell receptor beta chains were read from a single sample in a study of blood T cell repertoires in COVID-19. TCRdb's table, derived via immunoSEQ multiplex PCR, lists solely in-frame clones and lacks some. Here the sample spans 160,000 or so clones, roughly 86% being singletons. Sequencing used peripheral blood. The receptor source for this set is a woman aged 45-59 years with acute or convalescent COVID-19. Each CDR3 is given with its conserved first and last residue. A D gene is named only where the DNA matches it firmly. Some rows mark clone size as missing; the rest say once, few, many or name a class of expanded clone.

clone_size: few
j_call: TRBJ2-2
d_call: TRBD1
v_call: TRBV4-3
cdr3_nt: TGCGCCAGCAGCCAAGGGACAGGGAACACCGGGGAGCTGTTTTTT
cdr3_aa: CASSQGTGNTGELFF

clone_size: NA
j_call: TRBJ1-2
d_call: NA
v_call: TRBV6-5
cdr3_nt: TGTGCCAGCAGTTACTCAGCCGCGGGGTTAGGCTACACCTTC
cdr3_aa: CASSYSAAGLGYTF

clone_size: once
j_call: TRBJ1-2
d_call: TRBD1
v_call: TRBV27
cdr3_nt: TGTGCCAGCAGTTTACAGGCAGGGGGCGCGTCGGGCTATGGCTACACCTTC
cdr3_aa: CASSLQAGGASGYGYTF

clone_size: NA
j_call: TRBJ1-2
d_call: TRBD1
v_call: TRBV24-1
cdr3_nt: TGTGCCACCAGTGATGCACAGGGGCACTATGGCTACACCTTC
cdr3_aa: CATSDAQGHYGYTF

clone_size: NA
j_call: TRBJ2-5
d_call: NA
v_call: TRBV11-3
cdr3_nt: TGTGCCAGCAGCTTAGATCCCGGAGAGACCCAGTACTTC
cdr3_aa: CASSLDPGETQYF

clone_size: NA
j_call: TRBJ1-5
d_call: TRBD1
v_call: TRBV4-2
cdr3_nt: TGTGCCAGCAGCCAAGAATACAGGGGACCGGGACAGCCCCAGCATTTT
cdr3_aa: CASSQEYRGPGQPQHF

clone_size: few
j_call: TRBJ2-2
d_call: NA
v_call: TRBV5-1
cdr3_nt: TGCGCCAGCAGCGACCGGGACTTGGACACCGGGGAGCTGTTTTTT
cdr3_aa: CASSDRDLDTGELFF

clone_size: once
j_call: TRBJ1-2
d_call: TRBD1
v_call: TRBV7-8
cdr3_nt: TGTGCCAGCAGCTCTCAAGGACAGGGGGCCGATGGCTACACCTTC
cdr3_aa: CASSSQGQGADGYTF

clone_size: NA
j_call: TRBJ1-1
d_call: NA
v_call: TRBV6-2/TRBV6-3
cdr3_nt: TGTGCCAGCAGCAACGGACTCCACACTGAAGCTTTCTTT
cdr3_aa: CASSNGLHTEAFF

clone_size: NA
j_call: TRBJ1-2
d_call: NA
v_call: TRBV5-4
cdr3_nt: TGTGCCAGCAGCTTGGGAGGCCGCGCGGGGACCGGCGGCTACACCTTC
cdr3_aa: CASSLGGRAGTGGYTF

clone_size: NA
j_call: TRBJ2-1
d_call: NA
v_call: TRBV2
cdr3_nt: TGTGCCAGCAGTGGGGCAGGGTGGGGGCAGTTCTTC
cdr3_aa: CASSGAGWGQFF

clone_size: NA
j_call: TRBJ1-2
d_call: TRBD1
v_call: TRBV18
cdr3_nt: TGTGCCAGCACGCCGGGACAGGGAGGGGATGGCTACACCTTC
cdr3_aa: CASTPGQGGDGYTF

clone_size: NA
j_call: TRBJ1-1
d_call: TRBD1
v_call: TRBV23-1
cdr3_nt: TGCGCCAGCAGTCATCCAGGACAGGGGCCCCCTGAAGCTTTCTTT
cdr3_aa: CASSHPGQGPPEAFF

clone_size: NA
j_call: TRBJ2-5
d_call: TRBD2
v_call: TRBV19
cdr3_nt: TGTGCCAGCCGCAGGTGGGCGGGAGAAGAGACCCAGTACTTC
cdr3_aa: CASRRWAGEETQYF

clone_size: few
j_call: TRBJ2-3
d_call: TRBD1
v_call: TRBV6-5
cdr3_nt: TGTGCCTCGGGACAGGGCACAGATACGCAGTATTTT
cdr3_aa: CASGQGTDTQYF

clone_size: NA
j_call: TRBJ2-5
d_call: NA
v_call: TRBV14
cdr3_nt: TGTGCCAGCAGCCGTCGGGAGACCCAGTACTTC
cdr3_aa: CASSRRETQYF

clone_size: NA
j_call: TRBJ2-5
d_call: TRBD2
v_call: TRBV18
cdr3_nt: TGTGCCAGCTCACCACCATCTAGCGGTGAGACCCAGTACTTC
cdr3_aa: CASSPPSSGETQYF

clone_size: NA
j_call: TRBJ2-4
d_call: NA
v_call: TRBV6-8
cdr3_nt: TGTGCCAGCAGTTACTCACTTAGCTTGTTGGGCTTC
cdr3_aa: CASSYSLSLLGF

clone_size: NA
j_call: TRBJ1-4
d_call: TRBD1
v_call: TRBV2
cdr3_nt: TGTGCCAGCAGCGAGACAGGGGGCCTGGCTAATGAAAAACTGTTTTTT
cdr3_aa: CASSETGGLANEKLFF

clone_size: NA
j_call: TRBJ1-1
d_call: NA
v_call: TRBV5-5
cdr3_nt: TGTGCCAGCAGCTTGGTATCTAGCACTGAAGCTTTCTTT
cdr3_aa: CASSLVSSTEAFF

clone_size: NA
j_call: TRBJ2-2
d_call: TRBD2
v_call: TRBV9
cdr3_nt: TGTGCCAGCAGCGTAGTAGTAGCGGGAGACACCGGGGAGCTGTTTTTT
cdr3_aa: CASSVVVAGDTGELFF

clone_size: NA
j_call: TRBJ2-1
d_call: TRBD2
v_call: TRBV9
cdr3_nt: TGTGCCAGCAGCGTAGAGGGAGGGGCCTACAATGAGCAGTTCTTC
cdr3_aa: CASSVEGGAYNEQFF

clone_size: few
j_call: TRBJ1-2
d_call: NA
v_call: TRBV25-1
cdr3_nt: TGTGCCAGCAGGGCGGGGACGGACTATGGCTACACCTTC
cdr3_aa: CASRAGTDYGYTF

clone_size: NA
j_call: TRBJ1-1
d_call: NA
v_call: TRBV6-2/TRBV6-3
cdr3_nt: TGTGCCAGCAGTGCCCACACAGGGCTCCTCACTGAAGCTTTCTTT
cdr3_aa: CASSAHTGLLTEAFF

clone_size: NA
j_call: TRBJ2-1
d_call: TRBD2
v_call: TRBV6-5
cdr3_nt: TGTGCCAGCATGGGCGGGGTAGCGGGGTACAATGAGCAGTTCTTC
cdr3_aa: CASMGGVAGYNEQFF

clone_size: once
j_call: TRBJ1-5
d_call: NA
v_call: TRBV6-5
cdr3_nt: TGTGCCAGCAGTTACTCTGCAGGGCTCAATCAGCCCCAGCATTTT
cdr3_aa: CASSYSAGLNQPQHF

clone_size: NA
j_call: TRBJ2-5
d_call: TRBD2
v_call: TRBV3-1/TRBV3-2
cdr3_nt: TGTGCCAGCAGACTCAGGGAGGGGACCCAGTACTTC
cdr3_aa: CASRLREGTQYF

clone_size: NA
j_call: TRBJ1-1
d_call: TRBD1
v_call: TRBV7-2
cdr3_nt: TGTGCCAGCAGCTCGGGACAGGGCACTGAAGCTTTCTTT
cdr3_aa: CASSSGQGTEAFF

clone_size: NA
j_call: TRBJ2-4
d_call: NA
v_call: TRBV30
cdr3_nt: TGTGCCTGGAGTCTAGGCAGGGCGGCGAACATTCAGTACTTC
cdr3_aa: CAWSLGRAANIQYF

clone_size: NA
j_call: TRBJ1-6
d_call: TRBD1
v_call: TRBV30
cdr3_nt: TGTGCCTGGGGGACAGAAGCGAATTCACCCCTCCACTTT
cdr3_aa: CAWGTEANSPLHF

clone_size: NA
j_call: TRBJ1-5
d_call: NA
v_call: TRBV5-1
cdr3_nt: TGCGCCAGCAGCTTGACAGGACGCGACCAGCCCCAGCATTTT
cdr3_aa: CASSLTGRDQPQHF

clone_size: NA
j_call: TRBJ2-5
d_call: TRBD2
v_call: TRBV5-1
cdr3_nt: TGCGCCAGCAGCGAGAATAGCGGGAGGGCCGGAGAGACCCAGTACTTC
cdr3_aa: CASSENSGRAGETQYF

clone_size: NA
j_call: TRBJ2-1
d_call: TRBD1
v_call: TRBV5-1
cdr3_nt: TGCGCCAGCAGCCAACTGGGACAGGGATACAATGAGCAGTTCTTC
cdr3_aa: CASSQLGQGYNEQFF

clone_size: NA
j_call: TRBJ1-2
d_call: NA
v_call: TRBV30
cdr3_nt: TGTGCCTGGAGTGTAAGTCAGGGGACGGGCTACACCTTC
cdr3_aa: CAWSVSQGTGYTF

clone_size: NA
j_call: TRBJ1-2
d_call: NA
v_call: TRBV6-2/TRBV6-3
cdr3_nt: TGTGCCAGCAGTCCCAGTCTGGGGCCTAACTATGGCTACACCTTC
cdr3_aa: CASSPSLGPNYGYTF

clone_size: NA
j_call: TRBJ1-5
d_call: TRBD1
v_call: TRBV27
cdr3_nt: TGTGCCAGCAGTTTACTGGGACAGGGGGGACAGCCCCAGCATTTT
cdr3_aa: CASSLLGQGGQPQHF

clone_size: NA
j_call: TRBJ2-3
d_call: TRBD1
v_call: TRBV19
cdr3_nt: TGTGCCAGTAGTATTGGGACAGGGAAGTATTTT
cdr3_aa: CASSIGTGKYF

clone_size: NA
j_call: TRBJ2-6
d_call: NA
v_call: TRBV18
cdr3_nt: TGTGCCAGCTCACCAGTACCGAGGATGTCTGGGGCCAACGTCCTGACTTTC
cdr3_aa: CASSPVPRMSGANVLTF

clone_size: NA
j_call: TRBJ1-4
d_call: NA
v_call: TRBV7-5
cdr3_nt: TGTGTCAGAAGCGACCCGGGGGGGACAGGGCGATCAAAACTGTTTTTT
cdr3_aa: CVRSDPGGTGRSKLFF

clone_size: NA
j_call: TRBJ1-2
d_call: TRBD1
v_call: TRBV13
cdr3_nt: TGTGCCAGCAGCTATCCCGACAGGGGGACTGGCTACACCTTC
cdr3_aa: CASSYPDRGTGYTF

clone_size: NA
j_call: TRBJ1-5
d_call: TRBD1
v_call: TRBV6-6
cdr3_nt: TGTGCCAGCACTCCGCGGGACAGGGGAACGGGGCAGCCCCAGCATTTT
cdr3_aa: CASTPRDRGTGQPQHF

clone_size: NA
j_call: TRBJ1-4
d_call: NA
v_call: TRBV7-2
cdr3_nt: TGTGCCAGCAGCTGGAGGGTCGCTAATGAAAAACTGTTTTTT
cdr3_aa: CASSWRVANEKLFF

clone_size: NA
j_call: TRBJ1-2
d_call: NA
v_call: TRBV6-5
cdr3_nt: TGTGCCGGCGCGAAAGGTTGGGGACAAGACTATGGCTACACCTTC
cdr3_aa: CAGAKGWGQDYGYTF

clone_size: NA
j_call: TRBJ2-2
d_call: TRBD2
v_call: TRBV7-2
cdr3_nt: TGTGCCAGCAGCTCGACTAGCGGGAGTAATATCGGGGAGCTGTTTTTT
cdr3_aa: CASSSTSGSNIGELFF

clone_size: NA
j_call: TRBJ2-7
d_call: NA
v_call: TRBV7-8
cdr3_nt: TGTGCCAGCAGCCGAGATGTGGGGTCAGGGCATAACGAGCAGTACTTC
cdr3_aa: CASSRDVGSGHNEQYF

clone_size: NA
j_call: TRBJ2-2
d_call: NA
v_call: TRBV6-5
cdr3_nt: TGTGCCAGCAGTTACTCGTTCTTTACCGGGGAGCTGTTTTTT
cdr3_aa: CASSYSFFTGELFF

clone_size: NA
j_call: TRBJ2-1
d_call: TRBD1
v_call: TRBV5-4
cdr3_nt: TGTGCCAGCAGCGGCTCGACAGGGTTGAACTACAATGAGCAGTTCTTC
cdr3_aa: CASSGSTGLNYNEQFF

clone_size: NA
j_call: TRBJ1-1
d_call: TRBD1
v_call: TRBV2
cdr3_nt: TGTGCCAGCAGTGAATCGGGACAGGGACACCGAGACGCTTTCTTT
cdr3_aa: CASSESGQGHRDAFF

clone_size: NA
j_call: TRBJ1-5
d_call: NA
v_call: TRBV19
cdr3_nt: TGTGCCAGTAGTATAGGTCAGGGAAACGGTCAGCCCCAGCATTTT
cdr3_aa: CASSIGQGNGQPQHF

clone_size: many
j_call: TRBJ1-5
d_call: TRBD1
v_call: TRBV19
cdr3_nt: TGTGCCAGTTCCCAGGGGGACAATCAGCCCCAGCATTTT
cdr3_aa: CASSQGDNQPQHF

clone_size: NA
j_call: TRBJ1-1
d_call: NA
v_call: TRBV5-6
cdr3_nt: TGTGCCAGCAGCCAGGGTTTTGAAGCTTTCTTT
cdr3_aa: CASSQGFEAFF

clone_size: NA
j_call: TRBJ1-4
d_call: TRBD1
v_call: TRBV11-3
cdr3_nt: TGTGCCAGCAGTTATCGACAGGGAAATAATGAAAAACTGTTTTTT
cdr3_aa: CASSYRQGNNEKLFF

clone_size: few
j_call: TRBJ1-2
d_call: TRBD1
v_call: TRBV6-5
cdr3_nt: TGTGCCAGCAGTTACGCGGACAGGGTGGACTATGGCTACACCTTC
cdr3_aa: CASSYADRVDYGYTF

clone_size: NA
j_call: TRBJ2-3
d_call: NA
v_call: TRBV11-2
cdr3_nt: TGTGCCAGCAGCTTAGCCGGGGTCCTCACAGATACGCAGTATTTT
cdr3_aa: CASSLAGVLTDTQYF

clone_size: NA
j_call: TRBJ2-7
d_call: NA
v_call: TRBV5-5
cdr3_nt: TGTGCCAGCAGCTTGGAGGGGTCCTACGAGCAGTACTTC
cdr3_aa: CASSLEGSYEQYF

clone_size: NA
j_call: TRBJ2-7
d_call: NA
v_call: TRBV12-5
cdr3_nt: TGTGCTAGTGGTCCCCCCCGAGACTTCTACGAGCAGTACTTC
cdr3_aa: CASGPPRDFYEQYF